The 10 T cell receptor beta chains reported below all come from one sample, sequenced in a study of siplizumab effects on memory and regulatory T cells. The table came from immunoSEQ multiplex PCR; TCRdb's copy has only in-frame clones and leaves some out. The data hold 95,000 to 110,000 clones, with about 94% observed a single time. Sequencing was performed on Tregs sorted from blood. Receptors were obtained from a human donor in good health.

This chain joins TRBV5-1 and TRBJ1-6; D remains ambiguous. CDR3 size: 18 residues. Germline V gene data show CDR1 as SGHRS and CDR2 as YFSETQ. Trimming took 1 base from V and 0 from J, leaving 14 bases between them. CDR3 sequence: CASSLTTSSSSYNSPLHF. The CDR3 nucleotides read TGCGCCAGCAGCTTGACCACGAGCTCTAGCTCCTATAATTCACCCCTCCACTTT.

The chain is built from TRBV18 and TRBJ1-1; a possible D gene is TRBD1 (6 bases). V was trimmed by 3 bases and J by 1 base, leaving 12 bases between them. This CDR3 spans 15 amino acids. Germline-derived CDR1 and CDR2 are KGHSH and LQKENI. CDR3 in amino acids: CASSPPGHSNTEAFF. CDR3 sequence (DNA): TGTGCCAGCTCACCTCCGGGACACTCGAACACTGAAGCTTTCTTT. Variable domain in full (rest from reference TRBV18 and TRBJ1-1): NAGVMQNPRHLVRRRGQEARLRCSPMKGHSHVYWYRQLPEEGLKFMVYLQKENIIDESGMPKERFSAEFPKEGPSILRIQQVVRGDSAAYFCASSPPGHSNTEAFFGQGTRLTVV.

CDR3 sequence (DNA): TGTGCCAGCAGCCCCATAACGAACACTGAAGCTTTCTTT. As protein: CASSPITNTEAFF. This chain joins TRBV11-1 and TRBJ1-1; no reliable D call. Germline V gene sequence: CDR1 SGHAT, CDR2 FQDESV (reference sequence). The CDR3 is 13 amino acids. V lost 5 bases, J lost 1 base, and 8 bases lay in between.

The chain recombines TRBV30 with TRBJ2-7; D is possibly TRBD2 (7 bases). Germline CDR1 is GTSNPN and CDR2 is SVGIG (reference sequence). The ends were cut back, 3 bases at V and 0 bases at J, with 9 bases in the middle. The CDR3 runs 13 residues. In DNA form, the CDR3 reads TGTGCCTGGAGGCGGGGGCTCTCCTACGAGCAGTACTTC. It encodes CAWRRGLSYEQYF.

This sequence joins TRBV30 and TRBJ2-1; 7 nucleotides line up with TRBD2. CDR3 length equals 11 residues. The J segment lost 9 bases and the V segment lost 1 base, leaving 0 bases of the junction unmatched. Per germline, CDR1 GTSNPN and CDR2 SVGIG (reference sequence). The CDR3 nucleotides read TGTGCCTGGAGTGGGGGGGGTGAGCAGTTCTTC. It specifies CAWSGGGEQFF.

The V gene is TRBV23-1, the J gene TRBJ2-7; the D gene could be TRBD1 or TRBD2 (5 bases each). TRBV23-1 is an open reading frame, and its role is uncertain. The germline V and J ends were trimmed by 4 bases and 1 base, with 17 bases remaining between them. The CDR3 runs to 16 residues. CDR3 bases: TGCGCCAGCAGTCCGTCAGTGGAGGACAATTCCTACGAGCAGTACTTC. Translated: CASSPSVEDNSYEQYF.

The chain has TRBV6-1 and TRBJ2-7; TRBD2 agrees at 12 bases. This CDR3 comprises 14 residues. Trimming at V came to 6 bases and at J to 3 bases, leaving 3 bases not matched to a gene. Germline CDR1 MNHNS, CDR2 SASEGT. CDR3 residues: CASSRLAGVYEQYF. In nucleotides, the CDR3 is TGTGCCAGCAGCAGACTAGCGGGGGTCTACGAGCAGTACTTC.

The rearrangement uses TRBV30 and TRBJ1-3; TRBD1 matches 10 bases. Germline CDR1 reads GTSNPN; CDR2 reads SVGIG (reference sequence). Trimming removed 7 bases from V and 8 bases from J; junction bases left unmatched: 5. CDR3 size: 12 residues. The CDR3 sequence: CASTGGADTIYF. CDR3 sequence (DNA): TGTGCCTCGACAGGGGGCGCGGACACCATATATTTT. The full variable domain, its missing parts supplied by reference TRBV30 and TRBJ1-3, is SQTIHQWPATLVQPVGSPLSLECTVEGTSNPNLYWYRQAAGRGLQLLFYSVGIGQISSEVPQNLSASRPQDRQFILSSKKLLLSDSGFYLCASTGGADTIYFGEGSWLTVV.

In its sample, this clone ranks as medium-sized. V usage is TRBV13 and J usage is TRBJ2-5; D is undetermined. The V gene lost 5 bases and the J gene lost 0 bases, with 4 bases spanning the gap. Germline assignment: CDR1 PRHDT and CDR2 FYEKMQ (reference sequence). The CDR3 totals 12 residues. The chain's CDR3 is CASSRDQETQYF. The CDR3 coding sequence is TGTGCCAGCAGCAGGGACCAAGAGACCCAGTACTTC.

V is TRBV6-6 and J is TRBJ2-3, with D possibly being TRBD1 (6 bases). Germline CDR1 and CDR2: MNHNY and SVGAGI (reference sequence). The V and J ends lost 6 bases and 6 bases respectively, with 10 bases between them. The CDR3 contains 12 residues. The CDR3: CASSTGHDTQYF. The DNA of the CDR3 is TGTGCCAGCAGCACAGGGCACGATACGCAGTATTTT.